This T cell receptor beta chain was sequenced during a study of T cell changes during pregnancy in multiple sclerosis. This clone was found once. This CDR3 contains 14 residues. Germline V gene data show CDR1 as ENHRY and CDR2 as SYGVKD. Trimming took off 4 bases at V and 3 bases at J, with 10 bases between the two ends. Generated by immunoSEQ multiplex PCR, the TCRdb table keeps only in-frame clones and is missing some. Of tens of thousands of clones detected, 92% appear once; the ten largest clones hold more than 1.5%. Sequenced here: peripheral blood, sampled in the first trimester of pregnancy. This receptor was obtained from a female donor with multiple sclerosis, enrolled in a pregnancy study. This chain uses TRBV10-3 with TRBJ2-1; the D gene is possibly TRBD2 (5 bases). This CDR3 is CAISGTLGYNEQFF. The CDR3 bases are TGTGCCATCAGTGGGACTCTGGGCTACAATGAGCAGTTCTTC.